The rows below give T cell receptor beta chains drawn from one sample of a study of T cell responses to AZD1222 COVID-19 vaccine. The protocol was immunoSEQ multiplex PCR, while the TCRdb copy is restricted to in-frame clones and leaves out a portion. The sample comprises around 150,000 clones, more than 80% of which are singletons, and around 6.9% rests with the top ten. Sequences were derived from peripheral blood, sampled 28 days after the second dose of the MenACWY control vaccine. These receptor sequences come from an adult who received the MenACWY meningococcal vaccine as a control. CDR3s leave out the opening cysteine and the closing phenylalanine or tryptophan.

TRBV6-5 12 ASSPGQGNQPQH
TRBV6-5 13 ASSFLPMNTGELF
TRBV5-8 14 ASSLGRTSTNEKLF
TRBV19 10 ASSTSGLTQY
TRBV9 12 ASSRSDVTDTQY
TRBV19 12 ASSNGPKGAEAF
TRBV19 12 ASSIRFSENEQF
TRBV4-1 13 ASSSDGATNEKLF
TRBV9 13 ASSVVPSSPNEQF
TRBV4-3 14 ASSQGTGGSFRELF
TRBV5-1 9 ASFFAYEQY
TRBV14 16 ASSQDLSGHWYTGELF
TRBV24-1 15 ATSDLGTSGRNNEQF
TRBV5-1 14 ASSPAILGNTGELF
TRBV11-1 12 ASSSGGSYNEQF
TRBV19 12 ASIDPGKNTEAF
TRBV7-2 12 ASSYPGRPDTQY
TRBV19 12 ASSPRTESYEQY
TRBV7-2 11 ASSAEMAQPQH
TRBV25-1 14 ASSEDRQGRTDTQY
TRBV7-9 9 ASSKYNEQF
TRBV2 10 ASNPQQGTQY
TRBV6-5 14 ASSYVQPSSYNEQF
TRBV3-1/TRBV3-2 15 ASSLSPLGPGAGELF
TRBV28 11 ASNPSGTYEQY
TRBV5-6 11 ASRLEAGPGYT
TRBV19 13 ASRTGNVMNTEAF
TRBV7-2 12 ASSLAGSSYEQY
TRBV27 12 ASSPGQGAYEQY
TRBV5-5 11 ASSLLSADTQY
TRBV19 12 ASSSGTGANEQY
TRBV27 13 ASSLGQGANEKLF
TRBV5-1 12 ASSLDPSFAEQF
TRBV18 12 ASSRGVGNEKLF
TRBV3-1/TRBV3-2 12 ASSVRANTGELF
TRBV6-6 14 ASSPGTGSRGETQY
TRBV6-5 13 ATTLSGTGISEQF
TRBV7-3 11 ASSPGDGATQY
TRBV7-8 15 ASSTPGTGGDTGELF
TRBV5-1 13 ASSDPGARYTEAF
TRBV5-1 9 ASSNNYGYT
TRBV19 10 ARNFLTDTQY
TRBV18 12 ASSPRTGNEKLF
TRBV7-8 15 ASSLDVGGWSNQPQH
TRBV30 11 AWSVDRGNTIY
TRBV10-1 11 ASSVAGGYEQY
TRBV3-1/TRBV3-2 12 ASSQMGGAHGYT
TRBV7-6 13 ASSLAGQGVHEQY
TRBV9 13 ASSAGPGLTYEQY
TRBV2 16 ASSEGLGQISGANVLT